This TCR beta chain was observed in a study of CXCR3-negative and CXCR3-positive naive CD8 T cells (dated by TCRdb to about 2019). A note on the overall study: About 135 million TRB reads were obtained in total, roughly 1.5 +/- 0.3 million reads per library. Diversity and physicochemical repertoire analyses were performed on around ten donors pooled from two independent experiments. For the TRBV-TRBJ cluster analysis, the naive subsets came from about five donors, while the memory cells came from 3 donors.

These reads were obtained on a NextSeq 550. The Human TCR Profiling Kit (MiLaboratory) was used to make UMI-labeled 5' RACE TRB cDNA libraries. cDNA synthesis used the entire amount of extracted RNA, and PCR amplification then used the entire amount of cDNA produced. Libraries were prepared in parallel using an identical number of PCR cycles. The original methods were these. MIGEC and MiXCR extracted about 48,000 +/- 9,800 unique UMI-labeled TRB cDNA molecules per library, requiring at least two reads per UMI. An average of roughly 40,000 +/- 10,000 functional in-frame TRB CDR3 nucleotide clonotypes without stop codons was found per library. After each sample was downsampled to 5000 UMI-labeled TRB molecules, VDJtools was used to calculate diversity metrics such as normalized Shannon-Wiener and Chao1. VDJtools was used to calculate clonotype-size-weighted physicochemical properties of the central five CDR3 residues, namely interaction energy, strength, volume and Kidera factor 4. After reprocessing by TCRdb, each CDR3 protein sequence is one entry, and no DNA is given. V and J calls and clone size were set by TCRdb, not the authors. The sample's table covers 100,000 to 150,000 distinct CDR3 sequences. The ten biggest clones cover about 0.54% of the sample.

What the study reported, not specific to this receptor: Similar TRBV-TRBJ usage was shown by naive CXCR3-negative and CXCR3-positive cells from the same donor, whereas distinct patterns were shown by memory cells. Compared with CXCR3-negative naive cells, CXCR3-positive naive cells had TRB CDR3s with higher hydrophobicity (lower Kidera factor 4), lower energy, and higher strength and volume indices. Comparably high repertoire diversity was found in both naive subsets, whereas much lower repertoire diversity was found in memory CD8+ T cells. CXCR3 expression partially decreased after cryopreservation, so most assays used freshly isolated PBMCs. Because surface CD5, which is linked to self-reactivity in mice, was comparable between the naive subsets, TCR interaction strength was also inferred from the physicochemical properties of TRB CDR3s.

For every CD8+ T cell subset, a few hundred thousand cells were flow-sorted straight into RLT lysis buffer, and each subset was sorted in triplicate. To keep memory contaminants out, a stringent definition of naive CD8+ T cells was applied: CD45RO-CCR7+CD27+CD95-. Peripheral blood mononuclear cells were isolated from buffy coats by standard density gradient centrifugation. Naive CXCR3-negative and CXCR3-positive CD8+ T cells were flow-sorted on a FACSAria III. Total RNA was extracted from sorted cells with an RNeasy Mini Kit. Turning to this clonotype: There is no known antigen for this receptor.

The germline V gene specifies LGHNA as CDR1 and YSLEER as CDR2. The CDR3 numbers 15 residues from cysteine through phenylalanine. The DNA is unrecorded. The rearrangement combines TRBV4-3 with TRBJ1-6. This TCR derives from a human donor in good health. Some clones in this sample may be carry-over from other donors' samples. Sequenced input: naive CXCR3+ CD8+ T cells from blood. The sample's cell subset or site label, in plain terms: CD45RO-CCR7+CD27+CD95- naive CD8+ T cells expressing CXCR3 (TNR3+). The CDR3 corresponds to CASSQRLDHNSPLHF.